Here is one TCR beta chain with its context. The junction departs from the called germline gene at one end, perhaps through a read error. This sample is part of a study of tumor-infiltrating lymphocytes in primary liver carcinoma. Starting material of 450 to 500 ng total RNA yielded TCR beta cDNA via a constant-region primer. It was through three nested multiplex PCR rounds of slightly modified ARM-PCR that TCR beta libraries arose. TRBV1-TRBV30 forward and Cbeta reverse primers drove the first two approximately 10-cycle rounds. TCRdb reanalysed the multiplex PCR reads using MiXCR and keeps one entry per CDR3 protein. The sample includes approximately 24,000 distinct CDR3 sequences, about 73% of them seen just once. Co-extraction yielded RNA and DNA from about 20-30 mg of unsorted bulk tissue. Whichever tumor sample was examined, it had over 90% viable tumor cells. The CDR3 length is 16 residues. Germline lookup yields CDR1 MNHEY and CDR2 SVGEGT.

The source of this sequence is a man aged 35 to 55 with primary liver carcinoma and hepatitis B virus infection. J is TRBJ2-1 and V is TRBV6-2 or TRBV6-3; D may be TRBD2 (6 bases). Sample: liver tumor tissue from sampling region 3. Described subset: tumor region T3, left-lateral pole. The CDR3 DNA reads as TGTGCCAGCAGTCTACACCTTGGGACTTGCCTAGGTGAGCAGTTCTTT. It encodes CASSLHLGTCLGEQFF.